The present entry profiles one T cell receptor (beta chain) with its context. What it recognizes is unknown. The data derive from a study of immune evolution from preneoplasia to lung adenocarcinoma. About the study: HLA loss of heterozygosity: 6% to 7.5% AIS, about 15% MIA, around 33% ADC, none AAH. Study observations and caveats: KRAS-mutant nodules had the highest T cell clonality. Normal lung had highest clonality; later lesions appeared denser, more diverse.

Measured with immunoSEQ multiplex PCR; TCRdb has only the in-frame clones, and not every one. The profile shows over 13,000 clones, about 80% of them singletons. V was clipped by 8 bases and J by 4 bases; unmatched bases: 10. Germline CDR1 SGHNT, CDR2 YENEEA. The CDR3 runs to 15 residues. Patient tissue came from resections in Japan or China, 2014–2017. This chain joins TRBV11-3 and TRBJ1-1, with 10 nucleotides matching TRBD1. This TCR came from a person between 65 and 79 years old with lung adenocarcinoma. Specimen: FFPE minimally invasive lung adenocarcinoma tissue. This CDR3 is CASRSGGTGATEAFF. In DNA form, the CDR3 reads TGTGCCAGCCGCTCCGGGGGGACAGGGGCCACTGAAGCTTTCTTT.